The sequence of this T cell receptor beta chain was determined in a study of shared clonotypes between healthy human individuals. Study at large: The composition of the donors was two women and a few men aged 18 to 49.

This CDR3 region has 12 residues. The germline V gene encodes CDR1 PRHDT and CDR2 FYEKMQ (reference sequence). The V and J ends lost 8 bases and 13 bases respectively, with 17 bases between them. Naive CD8 cells lacked CD45RO and underwent positive selection for CCR7, leaving out terminally differentiated effector memory CD45RA+ cells. Libraries were prepared by immunoSEQ multiplex PCR; TCRdb keeps only in-frame clonotypes and omits some of them. The sample consists of fewer than 1 million clones, approximately 97% of them appearing once. This chain uses TRBV13 with TRBJ1-4, with D maybe TRBD1 (6 bases). This receptor was identified in a man aged 30-40 years in good health. Material: naive CD8+ T cells sorted from blood. In DNA form, the CDR3 reads TGTGCCAGCGGTCAGGGGACTAGCAGACTGTTTTTT. The encoded protein is CASGQGTSRLFF.